This entry lists 7 T cell receptor beta chains sequenced from one sample in a study of spatial heterogeneity in lung cancer. As for time point: sample taken at primary tumor resection. Sequencing of whole RNA from tumor, nontumor lung or frozen PBMC involved no sorting. TCRdb reprocessed the 5' RACE reads with MiXCR, giving one entry per CDR3 protein. The table has about 85,000 distinct CDR3 sequences, approximately 20% seen once. Specimen: PBMCs, collected at surgery. The source of these receptors is a male donor with early-stage non-small cell lung cancer.

This chain links TRBV4-1 with TRBJ1-4; TRBD1 is a possible D gene (6 bases). V lost 0 bases, J lost 7 bases, and 15 bases lay in between. The germline gives CDR1 MGHRA, CDR2 YSYEKL. This CDR3 has 16 amino acids. CDR3 DNA sequence: TGCGCCAGCAGCCAAGATTCTTCGGACAGTCGTGAAAAACTGTTTTTT. Translated, it gives CASSQDSSDSREKLFF.

In this sample, this clonotype turned up many times. This chain connects TRBV29-1 to TRBJ1-1; TRBD1 matches 7 bases. Germline loops: CDR1 SQVTM, CDR2 ANQGSEA. V lost 6 bases, J lost 1 base, and 2 bases stayed unmatched. This CDR3 spans 12 amino acids. CDR3 sequence (DNA): TGCAGCGTGAGGACAGGGAACACTGAAGCTTTCTTT. It specifies CSVRTGNTEAFF.

This clonotype was seen a handful of times. The genes are TRBV6-2 or TRBV6-3 and TRBJ2-1; 8 bases match TRBD2. The germline V gene has CDR1 MNHEY and CDR2 SVGEGT. V shed 7 bases and J 0 bases; nucleotides not matched to a gene: 5. CDR3 length: 15 amino acids. CDR3 nucleotide sequence: TGTGCCAGCACCTTTGGGACTAGCTCCTACAATGAGCAGTTCTTC. It specifies CASTFGTSSYNEQFF.

The chain recombines TRBV30 with TRBJ2-1, with 14 bases matching TRBD2. V shed 2 bases and J 0 bases; nucleotides not matched to a gene: 6. CDR3 length equals 18 residues. Germline CDR1 GTSNPN, CDR2 SVGIG (reference sequence). The CDR3 reads CAWSRLAGGSSSYNEQFF. In nucleotides, the CDR3 is TGTGCCTGGAGTCGACTAGCGGGGGGGTCGAGCTCCTACAATGAGCAGTTCTTC.

The chain joins TRBV5-1 to TRBJ1-1; 7 nucleotides line up with TRBD1. The CDR3 sequence is 13 residues long. Looked up from germline, CDR1 is SGHRS and CDR2 is YFSETQ. J lost 4 bases, V lost 5 bases, and 5 bases had no gene match. CDR3 residues: CASRVSGGTEAFF. The CDR3 DNA reads as TGCGCCAGCAGAGTATCAGGGGGCACTGAAGCTTTCTTT.

For the CDR3, the DNA is TGTGCCAGCAATCGACTAGCGGGGGGCACAGATACGCAGTATTTT. Translated, it gives CASNRLAGGTDTQYF. V is TRBV28 and J is TRBJ2-3, with 12 bases identical to TRBD2. The V segment lost 7 bases and the J segment 1 base; nucleotides outside the gene matches: 3. CDR1 and CDR2 from the germline V gene are MDHEN and SYDVKM. The CDR3 totals 15 residues.

Only a few counts were recorded for this clonotype. V gene TRBV7-6 combines with J gene TRBJ2-7; 10 nucleotides line up with TRBD1. V was pared by 2 bases and J by 4 bases, with 11 bases of the junction left unmatched. CDR3 size: 17 residues. The V gene's germline CDR1 is SGHVS and CDR2 FNYEAQ. The CDR3 DNA is TGTGCCAGCAGCTTAACGACAGGGGGCACAGGGGTATACGAGCAGTACTTC. Translating gives CASSLTTGGTGVYEQYF.